This TCR beta chain was recovered during a study of cytomegalovirus exposure and HLA in healthy donors. Study information: Among the roughly 400 donors who were genotyped, roughly 85% fell in the genetic ancestry cluster that is associated with self-reported Caucasian donors.

The germline CDR1 and CDR2 sequences are SGHRS and YFSETQ. This CDR3 spans 14 amino acids. Trimming cost V 1 base and J 2 bases; bases outside gene matches: 1. As for this clone: Antigen: not known.

Study results and limitations: In a later analysis, V- and J-gene trimming of beta chains associated with a DCLRE1C missense variant, replicated independently.

Use of 60 Vbeta and 13 Jbeta primers characterized the PCR. Sequenced by immunoSEQ multiplex PCR; TCRdb stores in-frame clones only, minus some. The sample lists under 150,000 clones, roughly 62% occurring once. This TCR was recovered from a man aged 25-45 years in good health and CMV-seropositive. The sample comprised PBMCs. The V and J genes are TRBV5-1 and TRBJ2-7; 9 bases fit TRBD1. CDR3 DNA: TGCGCCAGCAGCTTGCGGGACAGGGCCTACGAGCAGTACTTC. Protein: CASSLRDRAYEQYF.